The clone carrying this T cell receptor beta chain was seen just once. From germline, CDR1 is SEHNR and CDR2 FQNEAQ (reference sequence). The ends lost 6 bases at V and 4 bases at J; junction bases unmatched: 4. This CDR3 has 14 amino acids. The table came from immunoSEQ multiplex PCR; TCRdb's copy has only in-frame clones and leaves some out. In the table there are 110,000 or so clones, roughly 80% of which are singletons. This sample was included in a study of blood T cell repertoires in COVID-19. Sample: peripheral blood. This clonotype was obtained from a middle-aged man with acute or convalescent COVID-19. This chain uses TRBV7-9 with TRBJ2-1, with 9 bases that match TRBD2. In DNA, the CDR3 is TGTGCCAGCAGACATAGCGGGGGTTACAATGAGCAGTTCTTC. Translation: CASRHSGGYNEQFF.